A single sample gave rise to the 15 T cell receptor beta chains below, sequenced in a study of human T cells and chemical hapten exposure. From the RACE reads, TCRdb called clonotypes with MiXCR, one entry per CDR3 protein. The sample holds 90,000 to 110,000 distinct CDR3 sequences, less than 10% seen once. The time point denotes: patch test 2, 6 weeks after DPC sensitization. Indicated treatment: therapeutic diphenylcyclopropenone sensitization with weekly scalp DPC. The specimen comprised whole blood, sampled in connection with sensitization to the hapten diphenylcyclopropenone (DPC). The receptors stem from a woman in her 40s with alopecia areata. Some clones in this sample may be carry-over from other donors' samples.

This clonotype was observed many times. The chain combines TRBV29-1 with TRBJ1-1; possible D gene TRBD1, 6 bases. The V end lost 4 bases, the J end lost 0 bases, and 9 bases lay between the germline ends. The CDR3 is made up of 13 amino acids. Germline V gives CDR1 SQVTM, CDR2 ANQGSEA. CDR3 coding DNA: TGCAGCGTTGCCGGACAGCTGAACACTGAAGCTTTCTTT. This gives the protein CSVAGQLNTEAFF.

This clonotype has a count of ten or more. The V and J genes are TRBV20-1 and TRBJ1-2; no reliable D call. Germline lookup yields CDR1 DFQATT and CDR2 SNEGSKA (reference sequence). V gave up 5 bases and J gave up 5 bases, with 15 bases separating them. The CDR3 covers 13 residues. The CDR3 DNA follows: TGCAGTGCTCGGACGGCCGTTCGGTATGGCTACACCTTC. Translating gives CSARTAVRYGYTF.

This clonotype showed up many times. The gene calls are TRBV15 and TRBJ2-5; 9 positions match TRBD2. CDR1 and CDR2 (germline): LNHNV, YYDKDF (reference sequence). There are 15 residues in the CDR3. Trimming took 3 bases from V and 3 from J; bases not matched to a gene: 5. The CDR3 DNA reads TGTGCCACCAGCAGGGGTCGACTAGCGGAAGAGACCCAGTACTTC. Translating it yields CATSRGRLAEETQYF. The full variable domain, in which reference TRBV15 and TRBJ2-5 provide the parts outside the CDR3, is DAMVIQNPRYQVTQFGKPVTLSCSQTLNHNVMYWYQQKSSQAPKLLFHYYDKDFNNEADTPDNFQSRRPNTSFCFLDIRSPGLGDTAMYLCATSRGRLAEETQYFGPGTRLLVL.

This clonotype was observed a handful of times. The rearrangement joins TRBV6-1 to TRBJ2-7; D is possibly TRBD1 (6 bases). The CDR3 runs 14 residues. V lost 0 bases and J lost 7, with 13 bases in between. Germline lookup yields CDR1 MNHNS and CDR2 SASEGT. The CDR3 region has the DNA TGTGCCAGCAGTGAAGCGACAGGAGGATGGGAGCAGTACTTC. This sequence encodes CASSEATGGWEQYF.

The V call is TRBV6-2 or TRBV6-3, the J call TRBJ1-5; the match to TRBD1 covers 10 bases. Trimming took 6 bases from V and 7 from J; bases not matched to a gene: 6. Germline values: CDR1 MNHEY, CDR2 SVGEGT. This CDR3 has 14 amino acids. The CDR3 DNA sequence: TGTGCCAGCAGGGGGACAGGGGAAAGGCAGCCCCAGCATTTT. It specifies CASRGTGERQPQHF.

In this sample, this clonotype turned up many times. The chain employs TRBV10-1 and TRBJ1-1; the D is unclear. Germline V gives CDR1 WNHNN, CDR2 SYGVQD (reference sequence). The CDR3 length is 11 residues. The germline V and J ends were trimmed by 6 bases and 10 bases, with 12 bases remaining between them. The chain's CDR3 is CASRLVAGAFF. CDR3 sequence (DNA): TGCGCCAGCAGGCTCGTTGCTGGAGCTTTCTTT.

This clonotype was detected a few times. This sequence joins TRBV6-2 or TRBV6-3 and TRBJ1-5; D gene uncertain. The germline V gene has CDR1 MNHEY and CDR2 SVGEGT. The CDR3 is 14 residues long. Trimming removed 8 bases at V and 0 bases at J, with 11 bases between. CDR3 region: CASRPDNSNQPQHF. In DNA form, the CDR3 reads TGTGCCAGCCGACCAGACAATAGCAATCAGCCCCAGCATTTT.

V gene TRBV7-2 combines with J gene TRBJ1-2, with 8 bases identical to TRBD1. Germline V lookup: CDR1 SGHTA, CDR2 FQGNSA. CDR3 size: 14 residues. Trimming at V came to 5 bases and at J to 3 bases, leaving 5 bases not matched to a gene. CDR3 sequence (DNA): TGTGCCAGCAGCATGACAGGGGTTCACTATGGCTACACCTTC. It is translated as CASSMTGVHYGYTF. Complete variable domain (other parts from reference TRBV7-2 and TRBJ1-2): GAGVSQSPSNKVTEKGKDVELRCDPISGHTALYWYRQSLGQGLEFLIYFQGNSAPDKSGLPSDRFSAERTGGSVSTLTIQRTQQEDSAVYLCASSMTGVHYGYTFGSGTRLTVV.

The chain is built from TRBV19 and TRBJ2-1; either TRBD1 or TRBD2 may fit D (5 bases each). Germline V CDR1 and CDR2: LNHDA, SQIVND (reference sequence). The V end was cut by 3 bases, the J end by 0 bases, with 9 bases between. This CDR3 has 15 amino acids. The CDR3 sequence: CASSMWGSSYNEQFF. The DNA for the CDR3 is TGTGCCAGTAGTATGTGGGGGAGCTCCTACAATGAGCAGTTCTTC.

The table lists this clonotype with a few counts. V and J are TRBV29-1 and TRBJ2-7; D tentatively fits TRBD1 or TRBD2 (5 bases each). The CDR3 consists of 13 residues. V lost 6 bases to trimming and J lost 0 bases, with 12 bases between them. Germline V lookup: CDR1 SQVTM, CDR2 ANQGSEA. CDR3 bases: TGCAGCGTCGCACCGGGGACCTCCTACGAGCAGTACTTC. It codes for CSVAPGTSYEQYF.

This clonotype was counted between two and nine times. This sequence joins TRBV20-1 and TRBJ1-1; D call uncertain. V was trimmed by 0 bases and J by 1 base, leaving 6 bases between them. This CDR3 is 13 amino acids long. CDR1 and CDR2 (germline): DFQATT, SNEGSKA (reference sequence). The CDR3 spells CSARDPRNTEAFF. In DNA, the CDR3 is TGCAGTGCTAGAGACCCCAGGAACACTGAAGCTTTCTTT.

This clonotype was seen only a few times. The chain has TRBV12-3 or TRBV12-4 and TRBJ1-1; D might be TRBD1 (5 bases). This CDR3 has 14 amino acids. Deletions cut 6 bases from V and 1 base from J, with 12 bases between. In DNA form, the CDR3 reads TGTGCCAGCAGAGAGGGACCGCCGAACACTGAAGCTTTCTTT. This gives the protein CASREGPPNTEAFF.

This clonotype occurred many times. The rearrangement links TRBV28 to TRBJ2-7; D is uncertain. The CDR3 contains 15 residues. The V and J ends lost 4 bases and 0 bases respectively, with 13 bases between them. Germline CDR1 MDHEN, CDR2 SYDVKM. Written as DNA, the CDR3 is TGTGCCAGCAGTTCCGCCGGACGCGTCTCCTACGAGCAGTACTTC. Its protein product is CASSSAGRVSYEQYF.

The rearrangement uses TRBV29-1 and TRBJ1-2, with no clear D. The CDR3 consists of 11 residues. Germline CDR1 and CDR2: SQVTM and ANQGSEA. V lost 3 bases to trimming and J lost 7 bases, with 9 bases between them. This chain's CDR3 is CSVEVRPGYTF. CDR3 DNA sequence: TGCAGCGTTGAGGTCAGGCCTGGCTACACCTTC.

This clonotype has more than one count but fewer than ten. The chain couples TRBV29-1 to TRBJ2-7; 9 bases align to TRBD2. The V and J ends lost 5 bases and 1 base, in that order; junction bases with no gene match: 6. This CDR3 is 14 amino acids long. Germline V gene sequence: CDR1 SQVTM, CDR2 ANQGSEA. This CDR3 reads CSVSAGGASYEQYF. CDR3 DNA: TGCAGCGTTTCAGCGGGGGGCGCTTCCTACGAGCAGTACTTC.